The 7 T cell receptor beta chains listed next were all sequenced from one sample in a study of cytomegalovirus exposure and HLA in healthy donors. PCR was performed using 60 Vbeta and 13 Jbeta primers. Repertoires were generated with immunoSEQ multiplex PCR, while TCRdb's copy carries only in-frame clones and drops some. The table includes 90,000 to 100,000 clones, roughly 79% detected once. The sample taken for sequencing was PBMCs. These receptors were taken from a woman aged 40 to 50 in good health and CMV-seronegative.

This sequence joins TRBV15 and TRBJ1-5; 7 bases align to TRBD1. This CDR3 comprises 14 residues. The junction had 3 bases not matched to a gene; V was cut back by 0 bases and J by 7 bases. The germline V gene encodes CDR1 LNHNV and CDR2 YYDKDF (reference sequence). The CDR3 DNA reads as TGTGCCACCAGCAGAGACAGGGGGGCCCAGCCCCAGCATTTT. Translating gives CATSRDRGAQPQHF.

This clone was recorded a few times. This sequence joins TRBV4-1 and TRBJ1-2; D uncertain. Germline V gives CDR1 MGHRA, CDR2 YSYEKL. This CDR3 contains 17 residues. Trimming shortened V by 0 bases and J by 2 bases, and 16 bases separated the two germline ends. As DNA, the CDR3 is TGCGCCAGCAGCCAAGATCTCCGCACGCAGGAAAACTATGGCTACACCTTC. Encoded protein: CASSQDLRTQENYGYTF.

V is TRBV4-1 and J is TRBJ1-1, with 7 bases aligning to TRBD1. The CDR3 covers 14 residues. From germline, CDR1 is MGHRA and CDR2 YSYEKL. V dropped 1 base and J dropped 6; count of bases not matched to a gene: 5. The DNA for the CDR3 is TGCGCCAGCAGCCAAGCCCTCCAGGGGGCTGAAGCTTTCTTT. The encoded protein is CASSQALQGAEAFF.

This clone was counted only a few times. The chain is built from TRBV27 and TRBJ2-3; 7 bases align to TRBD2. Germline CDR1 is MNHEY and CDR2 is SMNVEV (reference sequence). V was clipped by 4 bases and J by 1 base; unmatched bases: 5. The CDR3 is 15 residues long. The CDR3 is CASSSPRGGTDTQYF. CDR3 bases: TGTGCCAGCAGTTCCCCCCGGGGGGGCACAGATACGCAGTATTTT.

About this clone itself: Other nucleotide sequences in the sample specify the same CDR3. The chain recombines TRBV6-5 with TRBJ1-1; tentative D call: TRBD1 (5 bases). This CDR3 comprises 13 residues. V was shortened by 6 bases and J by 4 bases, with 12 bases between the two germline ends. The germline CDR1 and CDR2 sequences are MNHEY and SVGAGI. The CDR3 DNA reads TGTGCCAGCAGAGGGACGGGGGTCACTGAAGCTTTCTTT. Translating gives CASRGTGVTEAFF.

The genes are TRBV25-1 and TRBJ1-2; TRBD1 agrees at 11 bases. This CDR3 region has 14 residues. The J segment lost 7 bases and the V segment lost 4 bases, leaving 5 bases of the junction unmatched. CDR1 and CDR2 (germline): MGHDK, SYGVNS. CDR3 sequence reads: CASSVRTGGFGYTF. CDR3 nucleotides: TGTGCCAGCAGTGTGAGGACAGGGGGCTTTGGCTACACCTTC.

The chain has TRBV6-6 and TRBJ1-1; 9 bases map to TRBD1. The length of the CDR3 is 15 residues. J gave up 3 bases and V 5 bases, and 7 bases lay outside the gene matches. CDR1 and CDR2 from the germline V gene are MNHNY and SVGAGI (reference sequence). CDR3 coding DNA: TGTGCCAGCAGTCCGACAGGGGGTCGGGACACTGAAGCTTTCTTT. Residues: CASSPTGGRDTEAFF.